Listed here is a single T cell receptor (beta chain). What it binds is not known. This sample stems from a study of cytomegalovirus exposure and HLA in healthy donors. Study-level information: From donors who were HLA-typed, an early data release held about 85 million unique TCRs.

V dropped 1 base and J dropped 1 base, with 20 bases sitting between them. This CDR3 contains 18 residues. CDR1 and CDR2 (germline): LGHNA, YNFKEQ. Findings and caveats of the study: The later analysis indicated that the majority of CMV-associated TCR beta chains appeared HLA-restricted. Researchers reported in a later analysis that a missense DCLRE1C variant was tied to TCR beta V- and J-gene trimming.

Amplification used 60 Vbeta primers and 13 Jbeta primers. How the authors handled the data: Unique TCR beta chains numbered around 80 million in a later analysis, with some 9.9 million shared. The table came from immunoSEQ multiplex PCR; TCRdb's copy has only in-frame clones and leaves some out. That table gives V, J and clone size, and the DNA gave D and trimming. The repertoire has around 140,000 clones, about 78% of them found once; the top ten carry 1.4% to 1.5%. The sequence came from a female donor in good health and CMV-seronegative. Sequencing was performed on PBMCs. This chain connects TRBV4-2 to TRBJ2-7; tentative D call: TRBD2 (5 bases). CDR3 residues: CASSQGESGFSLSYEQYF. Here the CDR3 DNA reads TGTGCCAGCAGCCAAGGGGAGAGTGGGTTTTCTCTTTCCTACGAGCAGTACTTC.